Below are 18 T cell receptor beta chains sequenced from a single sample in a study of tumor T cells in aggressive B-cell lymphoma. The method was immunoSEQ multiplex PCR; TCRdb's version includes in-frame clones alone and lacks a portion of them. The sample has about 3,900 clones, over 70% seen once; the top ten hold 45% to 50%. The sample was tumor tissue. The receptors come from an adult with diffuse large B cell lymphoma.

The CDR3 is CASSRTRGGDLTGELFF. CDR3 DNA sequence: TGTGCCAGCAGCCGGACGCGCGGCGGGGACCTGACCGGGGAGCTGTTTTTT. This chain connects TRBV7-9 to TRBJ2-2; the D gene is possibly TRBD2 (6 bases). CDR1 SEHNR and CDR2 FQNEAQ come from the germline V gene (reference sequence). Trimming cost V 5 bases and J 5 bases, with 21 bases left between them. The CDR3 totals 17 residues.

The V and J genes are TRBV9 and TRBJ2-5, with TRBD2 identical over 8 bases. Germline CDR1 SGDLS, CDR2 YYNGEE. This CDR3 is built from 15 residues. J was trimmed by 5 bases and V by 0 bases; bases with no gene match: 6. CDR3 region: CASSVGTSISETQYF. As DNA, the CDR3 is TGTGCCAGCAGCGTAGGGACTAGCATTAGTGAGACCCAGTACTTC.

The chain recombines TRBV7-2 with TRBJ1-3; no clear D gene. The CDR3 contains 14 residues. V gave up 5 bases and J gave up 6 bases, with 14 bases separating them. Germline CDR1 and CDR2: SGHTA and FQGNSA. The CDR3: CASSADRELNTIYF. The CDR3 nucleotides read TGTGCCAGCAGCGCGGACCGGGAGTTAAACACCATATATTTT.

This rearrangement joins TRBV2 to TRBJ1-6; maybe TRBD1 (5 bases). The V and J ends lost 6 bases and 4 bases respectively, with 10 bases between them. The V gene's germline CDR1 is SNHLY and CDR2 FYNNEI. The length of the CDR3 is 14 residues. The CDR3 DNA sequence: TGTGCCAGCAGCTCGCAGGGTTATAATTCACCCCTCCACTTT. It codes for CASSSQGYNSPLHF.

The CDR3 sequence is CASSDLPDKGNQPQHF. The CDR3 bases are TGTGCCAGCAGTGATCTCCCTGACAAGGGCAATCAGCCCCAGCATTTT. The V and J genes are TRBV6-4 and TRBJ1-5; D not resolved. The V end was cut by 3 bases, the J end by 2 bases, with 14 bases between. The CDR3 extends over 16 amino acids. Per the germline V gene, CDR1 is MRHNA and CDR2 is SNTAGT.

This chain uses TRBV7-2 with TRBJ2-1; 13 bases map to TRBD2. The CDR3 loop spans 16 amino acids. Germline V gene data show CDR1 as SGHTA and CDR2 as FQGNSA. The J segment lost 10 bases and the V segment lost 5 bases, leaving 11 bases of the junction unmatched. The CDR3 DNA reads TGTGCCAGCAGCCTGCAGGGACTAGCGGGACACGGGGAGCAGTTCTTC. Residues: CASSLQGLAGHGEQFF.

The chain employs TRBV18 and TRBJ1-1; D is uncertain. This CDR3 has 13 amino acids. Germline V gives CDR1 KGHSH, CDR2 LQKENI. Trimming shortened V by 2 bases and J by 3 bases, and 7 bases separated the two germline ends. The CDR3 spells CASSPEAYTEAFF. DNA of the CDR3: TGTGCCAGCTCACCAGAGGCGTACACTGAAGCTTTCTTT.

The chain recombines TRBV2 with TRBJ1-2, with 7 nucleotides matching TRBD1. Germline V gene data show CDR1 as SNHLY and CDR2 as FYNNEI. The CDR3 is 12 amino acids. V shed 7 bases, J shed 8 bases, and the junction held 7 bases outside the gene matches. CDR3 sequence: CASNQGVDGYTF. Written as DNA, the CDR3 is TGTGCCAGCAATCAGGGGGTCGACGGCTACACCTTC.

The rearrangement uses TRBV19 and TRBJ2-1; the D gene is possibly TRBD1 (6 bases). The CDR3 has 12 amino acids. CDR1 and CDR2 (germline): LNHDA, SQIVND (reference sequence). Trimming shortened V by 3 bases and J by 9 bases, and 9 bases separated the two germline ends. CDR3 nucleotides: TGTGCCAGTAGTATGGAAGGGGGTGAGCAGTTCTTC. Protein: CASSMEGGEQFF. Using reference TRBV19 and TRBJ2-1 for the parts outside the CDR3, the full variable domain is DGGITQSPKYLFRKEGQNVTLSCEQNLNHDAMYWYRQDPGQGLRLIYYSQIVNDFQKGDIAEGYSVSREKKESFPLTVTSAQKNPTAFYLCASSMEGGEQFFGPGTRLTVL.

The chain links TRBV10-3 to TRBJ2-5; 9 bases map to TRBD2. The J call is doubtful: the DNA matches TRBJ2-7 better. Germline V gives CDR1 ENHRY, CDR2 SYGVKD. There are 15 residues in the CDR3. The CDR3 DNA reads TGTGCCATCAGTGTTGGGACTAGCAGGCCAGGCGAGCAGTACTTC. It translates to CAISVGTSRPGEQYF.

The V and J genes are TRBV7-2 and TRBJ2-1; 11 bases match TRBD2. The CDR3 has 17 residues. Losses at the gene ends were 1 base for V and 7 bases for J; bases not matched to a gene: 9. The V gene's germline CDR1 is SGHTA and CDR2 FQGNSA. The CDR3 reads CASSLDLLAGGLNEQFF. In nucleotides, the CDR3 is TGTGCCAGCAGCTTAGATCTCTTAGCGGGGGGGCTTAATGAGCAGTTCTTC.

The chain combines TRBV10-2 with TRBJ2-7; the D gene is possibly TRBD2 (5 bases). The CDR3 totals 13 residues. V lost 7 bases and J lost 0, with 10 bases in between. Germline CDR1 and CDR2: WSHSY and SAAADI. CDR3 in DNA: TGCGCCAGCAATCCGGGGAGCTCCTACGAGCAGTACTTC. It encodes CASNPGSSYEQYF.

This chain joins TRBV6-1 and TRBJ2-1; D call uncertain. From germline, CDR1 is MNHNS and CDR2 SASEGT. Trimming took 4 bases from V and 3 from J, leaving 10 bases between them. This CDR3 comprises 14 residues. DNA of the CDR3: TGTGCCAGCAGTGGTCCCCCTGTCTACAATGAGCAGTTCTTC. Its translation: CASSGPPVYNEQFF.

The J gene is TRBJ2-2, the V gene TRBV7-9; D is uncertain. The V gene lost 7 bases and the J gene lost 1 base, with 7 bases spanning the gap. Germline V CDR1 and CDR2: SEHNR, FQNEAQ (reference sequence). The CDR3 consists of 13 residues. The CDR3 sequence is CASTPGNTGELFF. In DNA form, the CDR3 reads TGTGCCAGCACCCCGGGGAACACCGGGGAGCTGTTTTTT.

In this sample, this clone turned up once. The rearrangement joins TRBV5-1 to TRBJ2-7, with 7 positions matching TRBD1. This CDR3 is 14 amino acids long. Germline V gene data show CDR1 as SGHRS and CDR2 as YFSETQ. The V segment lost 3 bases and the J segment 5 bases; nucleotides outside the gene matches: 8. The CDR3 is CASSSQGFLDEQYF. The CDR3 nucleotides read TGCGCCAGCAGCTCACAGGGGTTTCTTGACGAGCAGTACTTC.

This clone was recorded a few times. This chain links TRBV7-9 with TRBJ2-1, with 8 positions matching TRBD2. The J segment lost 14 bases and the V segment lost 5 bases, leaving 5 bases of the junction unmatched. This CDR3 comprises 11 residues. The germline CDR1 and CDR2 sequences are SEHNR and FQNEAQ (reference sequence). The CDR3 coding sequence is TGTGCCAGCAGCCCGGGACTAGAAAAGTTCTTC. Protein: CASSPGLEKFF.

The chain joins TRBV14 to TRBJ2-5, with TRBD2 matching 8 bases. The CDR3 has 16 residues. With 0 bases clipped from V and 1 base from J, the junction kept 4 bases outside the gene matches. Germline values: CDR1 SGHDN, CDR2 FVKESK. This CDR3 reads CASSQDFSGGQETQYF. DNA of the CDR3: TGTGCCAGCAGCCAAGATTTCAGCGGGGGCCAAGAGACCCAGTACTTC.

V is TRBV5-8 and J is TRBJ2-2; 7 nucleotides line up with TRBD1. The junction had 11 bases not matched to a gene; V was cut back by 2 bases and J by 7 bases. This CDR3 has 16 amino acids. Germline V lookup: CDR1 SGHTS, CDR2 YDEGEE. The CDR3 nucleotides read TGTGCCAGCAGCTTCCCCGGGACAGAGAGGGTCGGGGAGCTGTTTTTT. It translates to CASSFPGTERVGELFF.